This TCR beta chain was sequenced during a study of blood T cell repertoires in COVID-19. Across the study: The United States, Italy and Spain provided the acute and convalescent COVID-19 samples. Nucleic acid was either cDNA or gDNA, and it came from T cells, B-cell-depleted T cells, or PBMCs.

This clone was counted a single time. Original analysis: Nucleated cell counts were estimated from reference gene primer amplification. Generated by immunoSEQ multiplex PCR, the TCRdb table keeps only in-frame clones and is missing some. That table is the source of V, J and clone size, and D and trimming were worked out from the DNA. Among around 150,000 clones, over 75% were seen once, and the ten largest hold approximately 11%. The CDR3 is 11 residues long. The ends were cut back, 10 bases at V and 6 bases at J, with 12 bases in the middle. Per the germline V gene, CDR1 is MNHEY and CDR2 is SVGAGI. J is TRBJ1-1 and V is TRBV6-5; weak D call: TRBD1 (5 bases). This TCR derives from a man aged 55-75 years with active or convalescent COVID-19. Sequencing was carried out using peripheral blood. The CDR3 here is CATGDAPEAFF. The DNA for the CDR3 is TGTGCCACGGGGGACGCCCCTGAAGCTTTCTTT.